The clone carrying this T cell receptor (beta chain) was counted once. The antigen is undetermined. This CDR3 is 15 amino acids long. In germline, CDR1 is MNHEY, CDR2 SMNVEV (reference sequence). Trimming cost V 11 bases and J 6 bases, with 20 bases left between them. The sample originates from a study of T cell responses to AZD1222 COVID-19 vaccine. Overall study findings and caveats: Females made up more of the donors, who were largely white British, and clonal diversity may have come out too low.

Method: immunoSEQ multiplex PCR; TCRdb's copy keeps in-frame clones and lacks some. The sample holds about 140,000 clones, roughly 82% seen once. This clonotype originated in an adult in good health. Sequenced here: peripheral blood, sampled on day 0 of AZD1222 vaccination. This rearrangement joins TRBV27 to TRBJ1-6; no clear D. CDR3 amino acids: CASASISVANSPLHF. CDR3 DNA sequence: TGTGCCTCAGCTTCAATCAGTGTTGCTAATTCACCCCTCCACTTT.